This T cell receptor beta chain was captured in a study of shared clonotypes between healthy human individuals. Overall study results and limits: The four-donor shared clonotypes exceeded non-shared clonotypes in generation probability, with non-shared ones scoring lower.

On this clone: Its specificity is unknown.

V shed 5 bases and J 5 bases; nucleotides not matched to a gene: 13. CDR3 length equals 16 residues. CDR1 and CDR2 (germline): SGHRS, YFSETQ. Sequencing was at deep level. The assay was immunoSEQ multiplex PCR, and TCRdb's table has in-frame clones only and misses some. The sample yields some 700,000 clones, 90% seen once. The receptor's source is a young man in good health. Some clones in this sample may be carry-over from other donors' samples. Sequenced: memory CD8+ T cells from PBMCs. As to subset: CD45RO+ cells pooled with CCR7-negative TemRA cells. The chain joins TRBV5-1 to TRBJ2-5; 9 bases are a match to TRBD2. CDR3 sequence reads: CASRGREGPQRETQYF. The CDR3 bases are TGCGCCAGCAGAGGGCGGGAGGGCCCCCAAAGGGAGACCCAGTACTTC.